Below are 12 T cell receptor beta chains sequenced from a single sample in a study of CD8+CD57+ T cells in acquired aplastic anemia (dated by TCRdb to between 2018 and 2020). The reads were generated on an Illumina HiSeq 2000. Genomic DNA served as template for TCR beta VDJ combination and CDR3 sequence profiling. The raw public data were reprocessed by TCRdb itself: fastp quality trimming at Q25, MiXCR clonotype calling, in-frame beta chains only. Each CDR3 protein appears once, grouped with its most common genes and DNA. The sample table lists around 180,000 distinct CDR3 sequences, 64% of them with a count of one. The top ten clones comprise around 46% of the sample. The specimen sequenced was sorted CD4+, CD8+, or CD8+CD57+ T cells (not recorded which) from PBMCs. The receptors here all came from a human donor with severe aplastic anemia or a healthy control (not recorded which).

In DNA form, the CDR3 reads TGTGCCAGCGGCTCCACCGGGGGGCATTACGAGCAGTACTTC. It codes for CASGSTGGHYEQYF. The rearrangement uses TRBV7-2 and TRBJ2-7, with D perhaps matching TRBD2 (7 bases). The germline V gene encodes CDR1 SGHTA and CDR2 FQGNSA. The CDR3 loop spans 14 amino acids. With 8 bases removed from V and 4 bases from J, the gap between germline ends came to 18 bases. Using reference TRBV7-2 and TRBJ2-7 for the parts outside the CDR3, the full variable domain is GAGVSQSPSNKVTEKGKDVELRCDPISGHTALYWYRQSLGQGLEFLIYFQGNSAPDKSGLPSDRFSAERTGGSVSTLTIQRTQQEDSAVYLCASGSTGGHYEQYFGPGTRLTVT.

The CDR3 nucleotides are TGTGCCAGCAGTGAAAGGGTTTTCACTGAAGCTTTCTTT. Its protein is CASSERVFTEAFF. This sequence joins TRBV2 and TRBJ1-1; D is uncertain. Germline CDR1 and CDR2: SNHLY and FYNNEI. The ends were cut back, 2 bases at V and 4 bases at J, with 8 bases in the middle. The CDR3 has 13 residues.

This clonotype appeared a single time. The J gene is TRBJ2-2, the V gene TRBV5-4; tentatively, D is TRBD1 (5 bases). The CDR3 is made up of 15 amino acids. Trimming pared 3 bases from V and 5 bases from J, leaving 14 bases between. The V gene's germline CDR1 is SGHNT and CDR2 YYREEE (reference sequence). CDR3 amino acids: CASSSTGAGTGELFF. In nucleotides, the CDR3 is TGTGCCAGCAGCTCGACTGGGGCCGGGACCGGGGAGCTGTTTTTT.

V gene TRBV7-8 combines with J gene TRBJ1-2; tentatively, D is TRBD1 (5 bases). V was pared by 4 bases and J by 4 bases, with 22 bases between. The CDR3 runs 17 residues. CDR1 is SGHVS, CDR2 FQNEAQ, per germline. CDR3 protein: CASSSMGPLGVSYGYTF. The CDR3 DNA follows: TGTGCCAGCAGCTCTATGGGACCTTTAGGTGTTAGCTATGGCTACACCTTC.

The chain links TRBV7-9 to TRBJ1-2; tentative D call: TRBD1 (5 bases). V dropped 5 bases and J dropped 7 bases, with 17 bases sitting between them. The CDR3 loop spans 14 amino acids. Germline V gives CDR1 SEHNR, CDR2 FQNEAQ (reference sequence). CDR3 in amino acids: CASSHRTRTSGYTF. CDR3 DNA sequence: TGTGCCAGCAGCCACCGGACACGGACTTCTGGCTACACCTTC.

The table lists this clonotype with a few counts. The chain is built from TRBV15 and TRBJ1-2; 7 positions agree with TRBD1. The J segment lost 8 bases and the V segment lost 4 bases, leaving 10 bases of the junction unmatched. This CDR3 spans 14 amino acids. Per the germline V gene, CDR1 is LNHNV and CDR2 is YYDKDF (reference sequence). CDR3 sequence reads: CATSTRTTGVGYTF. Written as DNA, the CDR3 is TGTGCCACCAGCACAAGGACAACAGGGGTAGGCTACACCTTC.

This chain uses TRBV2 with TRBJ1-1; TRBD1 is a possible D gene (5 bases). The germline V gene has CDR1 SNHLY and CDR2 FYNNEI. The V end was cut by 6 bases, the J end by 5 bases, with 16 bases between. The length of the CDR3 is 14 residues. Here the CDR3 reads CASSDTLGGTEAFF. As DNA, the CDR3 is TGTGCCAGCAGCGACACCTTGGGGGGGACTGAAGCTTTCTTT.

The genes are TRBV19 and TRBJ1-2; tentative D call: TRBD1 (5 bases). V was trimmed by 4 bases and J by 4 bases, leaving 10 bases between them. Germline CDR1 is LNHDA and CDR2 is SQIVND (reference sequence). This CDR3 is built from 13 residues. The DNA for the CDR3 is TGTGCCAGTAGTACGGGACGGAGCTATGGCTACACCTTC. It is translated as CASSTGRSYGYTF.

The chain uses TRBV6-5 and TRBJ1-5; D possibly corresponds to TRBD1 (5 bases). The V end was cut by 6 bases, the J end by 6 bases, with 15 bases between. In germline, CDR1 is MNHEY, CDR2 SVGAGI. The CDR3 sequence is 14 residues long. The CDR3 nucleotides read TGTGCCAGCAGCACCCCAGGGTTCGGTCAGCCCCAGCATTTT. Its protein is CASSTPGFGQPQHF.

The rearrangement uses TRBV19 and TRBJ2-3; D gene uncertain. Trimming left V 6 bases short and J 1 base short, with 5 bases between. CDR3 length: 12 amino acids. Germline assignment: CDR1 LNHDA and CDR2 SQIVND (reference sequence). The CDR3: CASSGRTDTQYF. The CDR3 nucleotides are TGTGCCAGTAGCGGCCGCACAGATACGCAGTATTTT.

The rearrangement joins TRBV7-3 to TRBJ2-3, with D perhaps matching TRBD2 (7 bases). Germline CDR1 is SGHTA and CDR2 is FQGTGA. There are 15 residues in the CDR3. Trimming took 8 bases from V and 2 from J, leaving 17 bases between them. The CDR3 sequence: CASYRPGGATDTQYF. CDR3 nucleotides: TGTGCCAGCTACCGCCCTGGGGGGGCCACAGATACGCAGTATTTT. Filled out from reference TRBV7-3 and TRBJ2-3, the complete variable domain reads GAGVSQTPSNKVTEKGKYVELRCDPISGHTALYWYRQSLGQGPEFLIYFQGTGAADDSGLPNDRFFAVRPEGSVSTLKIQRTERGDSAVYLCASYRPGGATDTQYFGPGTRLTVL.

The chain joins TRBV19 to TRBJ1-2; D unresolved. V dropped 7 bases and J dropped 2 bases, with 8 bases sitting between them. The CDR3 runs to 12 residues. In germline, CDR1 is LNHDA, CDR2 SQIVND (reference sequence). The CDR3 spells CASTTANYGYTF. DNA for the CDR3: TGTGCCAGTACCACCGCAAACTATGGCTACACCTTC.